This T cell receptor beta chain derives from a study of cytomegalovirus exposure and HLA in healthy donors. Study as a whole: An earlier analysis found around 120 million unique TCR beta sequences from about 190 million T cells.

Between the trimmed V and J ends, which lost 5 bases and 4 bases, there was a span of 14 bases. The V gene's germline CDR1 is SGHVS and CDR2 FQNEAQ. The CDR3 has 14 residues. 13 Jbeta primers and 60 Vbeta primers were used for the PCR. Generated by immunoSEQ multiplex PCR, the TCRdb table keeps only in-frame clones and is missing some. The data show some 180,000 clones, 76% seen once. Whole-study results and caveats: The authors later found TCR association rates varying by HLA locus, with DRB1 most and HLA-C fewest.

In regard to this clone: Its antigen is unidentified.

The receptor was derived from a woman aged 25-40 years in good health and CMV-seropositive. The gene calls are TRBV7-8 and TRBJ1-1; D is unclear. Sequencing used PBMCs. The CDR3 DNA follows: TGTGCCAGCAGCCCCCTGCGAGGCGGCACTGAAGCTTTCTTT. Translation: CASSPLRGGTEAFF. The complete variable domain, with remaining parts taken from reference TRBV7-8 and TRBJ1-1, reads GAGVSQSPRYKVAKRGQDVALRCDPISGHVSLFWYQQALGQGPEFLTYFQNEAQLDKSGLPSDRFFAERPEGSVSTLKIQRTQQEDSAVYLCASSPLRGGTEAFFGQGTRLTVV.